The 5 T cell receptor beta chains below all came from one sample that was sequenced in a study of read filtering for tumor transcriptome and immune sequencing. Molecular barcoded adaptors covering alpha/delta and beta/gamma chains were used on about 0.4 ug RNA. TCRdb ran MiXCR on the reads and lists one entry per CDR3 protein. The sample lists approximately 61,000 distinct CDR3 sequences, around 21% occurring once. Specimen: a population of CD138-negative cells sorted from bone marrow. The receptors derive from a donor at least 40 years old with multiple myeloma.

This rearrangement joins TRBV2 to TRBJ2-3; D unresolved. Germline loops: CDR1 SNHLY, CDR2 FYNNEI. The CDR3 covers 15 residues. Trimming took off 4 bases at V and 0 bases at J, with 11 bases between the two ends. This CDR3 is CASSVERTSTDTQYF. CDR3 DNA: TGTGCCAGCAGTGTTGAACGGACGAGCACAGATACGCAGTATTTT.

Notes on this clonotype: It may be a read error: a sequence one base away is much more abundant. The chain uses TRBV7-7 and TRBJ1-2; D ambiguous. Per germline, CDR1 SSHAT and CDR2 FNYEAQ (reference sequence). The CDR3 is 14 amino acids. DNA for the CDR3: TGTGCTAACAGCTTCGGCATAACTAACTATGGCTACACCTTC. Protein: CANSFGITNYGYTF.

Worth noting for this clonotype: Being one base from a much bigger clone, this may be a read error. J is TRBJ2-2 and V is TRBV19; D is possibly TRBD2 (6 bases). Germline loops: CDR1 LNHDA, CDR2 SQIVND (reference sequence). This CDR3 is built from 13 residues. The CDR3 nucleotides are TGTGCCAGTAGCGGAAGGAACACCGGGGGGCTGTTTTTT. Protein sequence: CASSGRNTGGLFF.

At least ten counts were recorded for this clonotype. V is TRBV20-1 and J is TRBJ2-5, with D tentatively TRBD1 or TRBD2 (5 bases each). Trimming took 3 bases from V and 0 from J, leaving 11 bases between them. The CDR3 contains 14 residues. Per the germline V gene, CDR1 is DFQATT and CDR2 is SNEGSKA (reference sequence). The CDR3 protein is CSASPGTDQETQYF. CDR3 nucleotide sequence: TGCAGTGCTAGCCCAGGGACGGACCAAGAGACCCAGTACTTC.

This clonotype was counted ten times or more. The chain employs TRBV10-1 and TRBJ2-3, with TRBD2 identical over 8 bases. In germline, CDR1 is WNHNN, CDR2 SYGVQD (reference sequence). This CDR3 is 16 amino acids long. Losses at the gene ends were 4 bases for V and 1 base for J; bases not matched to a gene: 7. Here the CDR3 reads CASSGLAGSGTDTQYF. Written as DNA, the CDR3 is TGCGCCAGCAGTGGTTTAGCGGGATCAGGCACAGATACGCAGTATTTT.